One and the same sample provided the 21 T cell receptor beta chains below, sequenced in a study of T cell responses to AZD1222 COVID-19 vaccine. The table came from immunoSEQ multiplex PCR; TCRdb's copy has only in-frame clones and leaves some out. The sample has around 110,000 clones; over 80% are singletons. Material: peripheral blood, obtained 28 days after the second AZD1222 dose. These receptors originate from an adult who received the AZD1222 COVID-19 vaccine.

The chain is built from TRBV5-1 and TRBJ2-3; D could derive from TRBD1 or TRBD2 (5 bases each). Germline CDR1 reads SGHRS; CDR2 reads YFSETQ. CDR3 length: 14 amino acids. Trimming pared 4 bases from V and 1 base from J, leaving 10 bases between. CDR3 nucleotide sequence: TGCGCCAGCAGCGGGACCGACCGCACAGATACGCAGTATTTT. This codes for CASSGTDRTDTQYF.

The chain employs TRBV6-5 and TRBJ1-2; TRBD1 is a possible D gene (5 bases). The CDR3 spans 13 residues. Per germline, CDR1 MNHEY and CDR2 SVGAGI. Trimming pared 6 bases from V and 3 bases from J, leaving 11 bases between. The CDR3 DNA sequence: TGTGCCAGCAGCCCGGGGGGTCACTATGGCTACACCTTC. Translating gives CASSPGGHYGYTF.

The chain couples TRBV5-4 to TRBJ2-5; 10 nucleotides agree with TRBD1. The length of the CDR3 is 14 residues. The junction had 3 bases not matched to a gene; V was cut back by 4 bases and J by 3 bases. CDR1 SGHNT and CDR2 YYREEE come from the germline V gene (reference sequence). CDR3 nucleotides: TGTGCCAGCAGCCGGGGACAGGGGAAAGAGACCCAGTACTTC. This codes for CASSRGQGKETQYF. Drawing the rest from reference TRBV5-4 and TRBJ2-5, the complete variable domain is ETGVTQSPTHLIKTRGQQVTLRCSSQSGHNTVSWYQQALGQGPQFIFQYYREEENGRGNFPPRFSGLQFPNYSSELNVNALELDDSALYLCASSRGQGKETQYFGPGTRLLVL.

This clone was seen only once. V gene TRBV7-9 combines with J gene TRBJ2-7, with a weak D call TRBD2 (7 bases). V lost 2 bases and J 3 bases, leaving 14 bases between the germline ends. Per germline, CDR1 SEHNR and CDR2 FQNEAQ (reference sequence). There are 15 residues in the CDR3. The CDR3 DNA sequence: TGTGCCAGCAGCTTAAGTGGAAGGGGGGGCTACGAGCAGTACTTC. As protein: CASSLSGRGGYEQYF.

The chain employs TRBV5-1 and TRBJ1-5; the D gene is possibly TRBD1 (6 bases). Germline CDR1 and CDR2: SGHRS and YFSETQ. V was shortened by 4 bases and J by 5 bases, with 16 bases between the two germline ends. The CDR3 consists of 15 residues. This CDR3 reads CASSPWGGADQPQHF. In DNA, the CDR3 is TGCGCCAGCAGCCCGTGGGGGGGCGCGGATCAGCCCCAGCATTTT.

This chain uses TRBV6-5 with TRBJ1-6, with TRBD1 matching over 7 bases. J gave up 2 bases and V 10 bases, and 5 bases lay outside the gene matches. The germline gives CDR1 MNHEY, CDR2 SVGAGI. The CDR3 is 14 amino acids. The CDR3 region is CATGQAAYNSPLHF. CDR3 in DNA: TGTGCCACCGGACAGGCGGCCTATAATTCACCCCTCCACTTT.

The chain has TRBV5-4 and TRBJ2-7, with 14 bases matching TRBD2. Trimming removed 4 bases from V and 6 bases from J; junction bases left unmatched: 9. Germline V gives CDR1 SGHNT, CDR2 YYREEE (reference sequence). This CDR3 is 16 amino acids long. The CDR3 DNA follows: TGTGCCAGCAGCGCGGAGGGACTAGCGGGAGCAACCGAGCAGTACTTC. Its protein product is CASSAEGLAGATEQYF.

The chain uses TRBV7-2 and TRBJ2-4; TRBD1 is a possible D gene (7 bases). Trimming removed 6 bases at V and 3 bases at J, with 12 bases between. The CDR3 extends over 14 amino acids. CDR1 is SGHTA and CDR2 is FQGNSA in the germline V gene. CDR3 nucleotide sequence: TGTGCCAGCAGTACAGGGGAGGACAAAAACATTCAGTACTTC. Translated: CASSTGEDKNIQYF.

The V and J genes are TRBV5-4 and TRBJ2-5; D tentatively fits TRBD1 or TRBD2 (5 bases each). The CDR3 extends over 14 amino acids. Germline V CDR1 and CDR2: SGHNT, YYREEE (reference sequence). The V and J ends lost 3 bases and 2 bases respectively, with 11 bases between them. The CDR3 DNA follows: TGTGCCAGCAGCTACCGGGACGGGCAAGAGACCCAGTACTTC. It encodes CASSYRDGQETQYF.

The chain carries TRBV7-2 and TRBJ1-4, with D unclear. Per germline, CDR1 SGHTA and CDR2 FQGNSA. This CDR3 region has 15 residues. Trimming removed 4 bases from V and 4 bases from J, with 13 bases in between. This CDR3 is CASSSQVGGNEKLFF. The CDR3, as DNA: TGTGCCAGCAGCTCCCAAGTTGGTGGTAATGAAAAACTGTTTTTT.

The chain employs TRBV4-3 and TRBJ1-3; D is ambiguous. This CDR3 spans 16 amino acids. Trimming took 0 bases from V and 0 from J, leaving 9 bases between them. The germline V gene encodes CDR1 LGHNA and CDR2 YSLEER. The CDR3 reads CASSQEGGFSGNTIYF. DNA for the CDR3: TGCGCCAGCAGCCAAGAGGGAGGTTTCTCTGGAAACACCATATATTTT.

The CDR3 DNA reads as TGTGCCAGCAGCCCACCTGGTGGGGGTGGAAACACCATATATTTT. Amino acid sequence: CASSPPGGGGNTIYF. V gene TRBV2 combines with J gene TRBJ1-3; tentative D call: TRBD1 (5 bases). The ends were cut back, 6 bases at V and 3 bases at J, with 15 bases in the middle. Germline CDR1 and CDR2: SNHLY and FYNNEI. There are 15 residues in the CDR3.

Only one count was recorded for this clone. The CDR3 DNA reads TGCGCCAGCAGCCAAGGGGTAGGACTCTCCTACGAGCAGTACTTC. Amino acid sequence: CASSQGVGLSYEQYF. The genes are TRBV4-1 and TRBJ2-7; TRBD2 is a possible D gene (5 bases). Trimming removed 1 base from V and 0 bases from J, with 10 bases in between. Germline V lookup: CDR1 MGHRA, CDR2 YSYEKL. The CDR3 contains 15 residues.

This clone was observed a handful of times. The chain employs TRBV5-1 and TRBJ2-7, with a possible D match to TRBD1 (6 bases). There are 13 residues in the CDR3. Between the trimmed V and J ends, which lost 4 bases and 7 bases, there was a span of 15 bases. CDR1 is SGHRS and CDR2 is YFSETQ in the germline V gene. CDR3 loop: CASSGVGTTEQYF. In nucleotides, the CDR3 is TGCGCCAGCAGCGGGGTCGGGACAACTGAGCAGTACTTC. Full variable domain (outside the CDR3, taken from reference TRBV5-1 and TRBJ2-7): KAGVTQTPRYLIKTRGQQVTLSCSPISGHRSVSWYQQTPGQGLQFLFEYFSETQRNKGNFPGRFSGRQFSNSRSEMNVSTLELGDSALYLCASSGVGTTEQYFGPGTRLTVT.

The chain's CDR3 is CASTSGGGAPYYEQYF. The CDR3 coding sequence is TGTGCCAGCACCTCTGGGGGCGGGGCCCCCTACTACGAGCAGTACTTC. The rearrangement uses TRBV11-2 and TRBJ2-7, with D possibly called TRBD1 or TRBD2 (6 bases each). The V end lost 7 bases, the J end lost 3 bases, and 22 bases lay between the germline ends. This CDR3 contains 16 residues. CDR1 is SGHAT, CDR2 FQNNGV, per germline.

The V call is TRBV7-2, the J call TRBJ2-2; 8 bases fit TRBD2. CDR3 length: 17 amino acids. The V gene's germline CDR1 is SGHTA and CDR2 FQGNSA. The V segment lost 5 bases and the J segment 4 bases; nucleotides outside the gene matches: 12. The DNA of the CDR3 is TGTGCCAGCAGCCACCAAGCGGGGGTGCTGGGCACCGGGGAGCTGTTTTTT. It specifies CASSHQAGVLGTGELFF.

The V and J genes are TRBV7-9 and TRBJ2-3; D remains unclear. Germline values: CDR1 SEHNR, CDR2 FQNEAQ (reference sequence). V lost 5 bases and J 10 bases, leaving 10 bases between the germline ends. The CDR3 has 11 amino acids. Here the CDR3 reads CASSVDFSQYF. The CDR3 DNA follows: TGTGCCAGCAGCGTAGACTTTTCGCAGTATTTT.

The J gene is TRBJ1-2, the V gene TRBV30; D is unclear. V shed 0 bases and J shed 7 bases, with 9 bases lying between them. CDR1 is GTSNPN and CDR2 is SVGIG in the germline V gene (reference sequence). This CDR3 region has 12 residues. CDR3 DNA: TGTGCCTGGAGTGTGGTGTCCAGTGGCTACACCTTC. It translates to CAWSVVSSGYTF.

This clone has more than one count but fewer than ten. This chain links TRBV6-5 with TRBJ1-1; D uncertain. The V and J ends lost 0 bases and 1 base respectively, with 9 bases between them. The CDR3 covers 15 residues. Germline assignment: CDR1 MNHEY and CDR2 SVGAGI. The CDR3: CASSYSAGSNTEAFF. Here the CDR3 DNA reads TGTGCCAGCAGTTACTCTGCAGGATCGAACACTGAAGCTTTCTTT.

This clone was picked up a small number of times. V gene TRBV5-8 combines with J gene TRBJ1-4; D call uncertain. The length of the CDR3 is 17 residues. V was cut by 4 bases and J by 0 bases, with 16 bases left in between. From germline, CDR1 is SGHTS and CDR2 YDEGEE. DNA for the CDR3: TGTGCCAGCAGCCACCCGGACGGAGTTGCAACTAATGAAAAACTGTTTTTT. Translated, it gives CASSHPDGVATNEKLFF.

V gene TRBV7-9 combines with J gene TRBJ2-7, with 9 nucleotides matching TRBD2. The V segment lost 4 bases and the J segment 6 bases; nucleotides outside the gene matches: 10. The length of the CDR3 is 15 residues. The germline V gene has CDR1 SEHNR and CDR2 FQNEAQ (reference sequence). Here the CDR3 reads CASSSRGSGSSEQYF. CDR3 DNA sequence: TGTGCCAGCAGCTCCCGTGGTAGCGGGAGTTCCGAGCAGTACTTC.